This TCR beta chain was found in a study of T cells in Graves' hyperthyroidism and ophthalmopathy. What was amplified from RNA transcripts were TCR beta CDR3 regions. The TCR CDR3 was amplified in a first-round RT-PCR using the HTBI primer set. TCRdb ran MiXCR on the multiplex PCR reads and lists one entry per CDR3 protein. The sample includes hundreds of thousands of distinct CDR3 sequences, about 20% of them seen just once. After removal of 3 bases from V and 1 base from J, the junction contained 7 bases not matched to a gene. CDR3 length: 16 amino acids. From germline, CDR1 is KGHSH and CDR2 LQKENI. Comments on this clonotype: Its antigen is not identified.

Study-wide points: Blood samples included most of the expanded thyroid clonotypes exceeding 0.001.

Source material: blood. This rearrangement joins TRBV18 to TRBJ1-2, with TRBD1 matching over 8 bases. The TCR comes from a man aged 30 to 39 with Graves' ophthalmopathy. In DNA, the CDR3 is TGTGCCAGCTCACCGCAACCGGGACAGGTTAACTATGGCTACACCTTC. Amino acids: CASSPQPGQVNYGYTF.